A selection of T cell receptor beta chains follows, all from one sample in a study of CD8+ T cells in alopecia areata. Generated by immunoSEQ multiplex PCR, the TCRdb table keeps only in-frame clones and is missing some. Counted here are a few hundred thousand clones, approximately 61% occurring once; the ten biggest clones make up 0.95% to 1.5%. Sample: CD4+ T cells sorted from blood, taken at week 0. These receptors came from a human donor with alopecia areata. Both conserved end residues are part of each CDR3. Each record gives: V gene, J gene, clone size, D gene, CDR3 length, CDR3 protein, CDR3 DNA. The D gene is left open where the match is weak. Clone size appears in some rows only: once, few, many, or a class for an expanded clone.

V gene: TRBV30; J gene: TRBJ1-2; clone size: NA; D gene: NA; CDR3 length: 13; CDR3 protein: CAWKRPLSTRDTF; CDR3 DNA: TGTGCCTGGAAACGGCCCCTTAGTACGAGGGACACCTTC
V gene: TRBV19; J gene: TRBJ1-1; clone size: once; D gene: NA; CDR3 length: 15; CDR3 protein: CASKGLEQRDTEAFF; CDR3 DNA: TGTGCCAGTAAAGGGTTGGAACAGAGGGACACTGAAGCTTTCTTT
V gene: TRBV29-1; J gene: TRBJ1-1; clone size: NA; D gene: NA; CDR3 length: 11; CDR3 protein: CSVEWGTEAFF; CDR3 DNA: TGCAGCGTTGAGTGGGGCACTGAAGCTTTCTTT
V gene: TRBV27; J gene: TRBJ2-7; clone size: NA; D gene: TRBD2; CDR3 length: 16; CDR3 protein: CASRTRTSDPSTEQYF; CDR3 DNA: TGTGCCAGCAGAACCCGGACTAGCGACCCGTCGACCGAGCAGTACTTC
V gene: TRBV5-6; J gene: TRBJ2-7; clone size: few; D gene: NA; CDR3 length: 14; CDR3 protein: CASSLGANSYEQYF; CDR3 DNA: TGTGCCAGCAGCTTGGGAGCCAACTCCTACGAGCAGTACTTC
V gene: TRBV5-6; J gene: TRBJ2-3; clone size: NA; D gene: TRBD2; CDR3 length: 16; CDR3 protein: CASSPRLAGGTDTQYF; CDR3 DNA: TGTGCCAGCAGCCCAAGACTAGCGGGGGGCACAGATACGCAGTATTTT
V gene: TRBV9; J gene: TRBJ1-2; clone size: NA; D gene: NA; CDR3 length: 13; CDR3 protein: CASTPRDGYGYTF; CDR3 DNA: TGTGCCAGCACACCACGGGATGGCTATGGCTACACCTTC
V gene: TRBV9; J gene: TRBJ2-3; clone size: NA; D gene: TRBD2; CDR3 length: 16; CDR3 protein: CASSSGTRSGTDTQYF; CDR3 DNA: TGTGCCAGCAGCTCCGGGACTAGATCCGGCACAGATACGCAGTATTTT
V gene: TRBV7-2; J gene: TRBJ2-1; clone size: NA; D gene: NA; CDR3 length: 14; CDR3 protein: CASSFYIAYNEQFF; CDR3 DNA: TGTGCCAGCAGCTTCTACATCGCCTACAATGAGCAGTTCTTC
V gene: TRBV30; J gene: TRBJ1-5; clone size: once; D gene: NA; CDR3 length: 15; CDR3 protein: CAWSLRTGVDQPQHF; CDR3 DNA: TGTGCCTGGAGTCTCCGGACTGGAGTTGATCAGCCCCAGCATTTT
V gene: TRBV25-1; J gene: TRBJ1-2; clone size: NA; D gene: NA; CDR3 length: 13; CDR3 protein: CASSEYRNYGYTF; CDR3 DNA: TGTGCCAGCAGTGAGTACAGAAACTATGGCTACACCTTC
V gene: TRBV5-1; J gene: TRBJ2-5; clone size: NA; D gene: NA; CDR3 length: 12; CDR3 protein: CASRNKEETQYF; CDR3 DNA: TGCGCCAGCAGAAACAAGGAAGAGACCCAGTACTTC
V gene: TRBV7-6; J gene: TRBJ1-2; clone size: NA; D gene: NA; CDR3 length: 16; CDR3 protein: CASSPPGGGEGYGYTF; CDR3 DNA: TGTGCCAGCAGCCCCCCCGGGGGGGGTGAGGGCTATGGCTACACCTTC
V gene: TRBV5-6; J gene: TRBJ2-3; clone size: NA; D gene: TRBD2; CDR3 length: 16; CDR3 protein: CASRRSPRGSTDTQYF; CDR3 DNA: TGTGCCAGCAGACGTTCCCCGCGGGGGAGCACAGATACGCAGTATTTT